This section outlines one T cell receptor (beta chain) sequence together with its context. Some clones are missing from TCRdb's copy, which holds only in-frame ones; the method was immunoSEQ multiplex PCR. The table includes some 19,000 clones, approximately 84% detected once. The data were taken from a study of chemoradiotherapy in HPV16-positive cancers. This clonotype was sampled from a human donor with HPV-associated anogenital cancer. The specimen was blood, collected from a patient who underwent chemoradiotherapy.

The CDR3 nucleotides are TGTGCCAGCAGCCAATCCCCCGGGACAGGGGCCGAGCAGTACTTC. Translated, it gives CASSQSPGTGAEQYF. This chain joins TRBV5-6 and TRBJ2-7, with 10 bases that match TRBD1. Germline loops: CDR1 SGHDT, CDR2 YYEEEE. After removal of 4 bases from V and 6 bases from J, the junction contained 10 bases not matched to a gene. This CDR3 has 15 residues.